Presented here are 19 T cell receptor beta chains from one specimen sequenced in a study of cytomegalovirus exposure and HLA in healthy donors. This table comes from immunoSEQ multiplex PCR, and its TCRdb copy is limited to in-frame clones, with some not included. The sample lists approximately 270,000 clones, around 90% occurring once. Specimen: PBMCs. The receptors derive from a woman aged 18-30 years in good health and CMV-seronegative.

The gene calls are TRBV7-2 and TRBJ2-3; 8 nucleotides align to TRBD2. The J segment lost 4 bases and the V segment lost 3 bases, leaving 6 bases of the junction unmatched. Germline lookup yields CDR1 SGHTA and CDR2 FQGNSA. The CDR3 runs to 15 residues. CDR3 nucleotides: TGTGCCAGCAGCTTTAAAGCGGGGGCGGCAGATACGCAGTATTTT. It is translated as CASSFKAGAADTQYF.

The gene calls are TRBV4-1 and TRBJ2-2; the match to TRBD2 covers 8 bases. With 0 bases clipped from V and 3 bases from J, the junction kept 6 bases outside the gene matches. This CDR3 spans 17 amino acids. Per germline, CDR1 MGHRA and CDR2 YSYEKL. DNA for the CDR3: TGCGCCAGCAGCCAAGATAGGGCGGGGGGCTACACCGGGGAGCTGTTTTTT. This codes for CASSQDRAGGYTGELFF.

J is TRBJ2-7 and V is TRBV29-1; 9 bases are shared with TRBD2. CDR1 is SQVTM, CDR2 ANQGSEA, per germline. Germline trimming cut 7 bases from V and 1 base from J; bases unmatched to any gene: 5. The CDR3 loop spans 13 amino acids. The DNA for the CDR3 is TGCAGCGCCGGCAGCGGGGGGTCCTACGAGCAGTACTTC. This translates into CSAGSGGSYEQYF.

The gene calls are TRBV28 and TRBJ1-1; D unclear. Trimming took off 6 bases at V and 4 bases at J, with 21 bases between the two ends. Germline assignment: CDR1 MDHEN and CDR2 SYDVKM. CDR3 length: 16 amino acids. The CDR3 reads CASSQWELRVATEAFF. DNA of the CDR3: TGTGCCAGCAGCCAATGGGAATTGAGGGTGGCCACTGAAGCTTTCTTT.

The DNA of the CDR3 is TGCGCCAGCAGCTTGGGACAGGGGCAGCGATACGAGCAGTACGTC. Translating gives CASSLGQGQRYEQYV. The chain joins TRBV4-1 to TRBJ2-7; 10 bases match TRBD1. Germline V lookup: CDR1 MGHRA, CDR2 YSYEKL. The CDR3 contains 15 residues. V trimming: 5 bases; J trimming: 4 bases; junction bases outside the gene matches: 8.

Note on this clone: Different DNA sequences within this sample yield the same CDR3. The V gene is TRBV6-5, the J gene TRBJ1-5; TRBD1 aligns across 9 bases. CDR3 length: 14 amino acids. The junction had 4 bases not matched to a gene; V was cut back by 6 bases and J by 4 bases. CDR1 is MNHEY and CDR2 is SVGAGI in the germline V gene. The CDR3 loop is CASSLGTGNQPQHF. DNA of the CDR3: TGTGCCAGCAGCCTGGGGACAGGGAATCAGCCCCAGCATTTT.

The chain couples TRBV29-1 to TRBJ2-5; 7 bases map to TRBD2. Per germline, CDR1 SQVTM and CDR2 ANQGSEA. The V segment lost 5 bases and the J segment 2 bases; nucleotides outside the gene matches: 14. The CDR3 extends over 16 amino acids. The DNA of the CDR3 is TGCAGCGTTAACCGCCGGGGAGGGGAGAGTCAAGAGACCCAGTACTTC. Its translation is CSVNRRGGESQETQYF.

The count of this clone is one. J is TRBJ2-7 and V is TRBV6-8; 7 positions match TRBD1. Germline V gives CDR1 MNHGY, CDR2 SAAAGT. Trimming removed 6 bases from V and 2 bases from J; junction bases left unmatched: 10. The CDR3 extends over 15 amino acids. Written as DNA, the CDR3 is TGTGCCAGCAGCTCCAGGGGGAACCTAACCTACGAGCAGTACTTC. Translating it yields CASSSRGNLTYEQYF.

The J gene is TRBJ1-3, the V gene TRBV6-1; perhaps TRBD1 as D (6 bases). Trimming stripped 6 bases from V and 0 bases from J, with 6 bases between. In germline, CDR1 is MNHNS, CDR2 SASEGT. The CDR3 is 13 residues long. This chain's CDR3 is CASRTGSGNTIYF. CDR3 DNA sequence: TGTGCCAGCAGGACAGGCTCTGGAAACACCATATATTTT.

This sequence joins TRBV27 and TRBJ1-6; D perhaps matches TRBD1 (6 bases). Trimming cost V 3 bases and J 7 bases, with 10 bases left between them. The CDR3 runs 14 residues. Germline CDR1 reads MNHEY; CDR2 reads SMNVEV (reference sequence). This CDR3 is CASSLDSLNSPLHF. The CDR3 bases are TGTGCCAGCAGTTTGGACAGTTTAAATTCACCCCTCCACTTT.

The V call is TRBV2, the J call TRBJ2-3, with TRBD2 matching over 11 bases. The germline gives CDR1 SNHLY, CDR2 FYNNEI. The V gene end was trimmed by 9 bases and the J gene end by 2 bases; junction bases not matched to a gene: 10. CDR3 length: 16 amino acids. The CDR3 DNA sequence: TGTGCCAGTTTAATAGTAGCGGGGGGGGACACAGATACGCAGTATTTT. Translated, it gives CASLIVAGGDTDTQYF.

V gene TRBV7-6 combines with J gene TRBJ2-2; 9 bases are shared with TRBD2. Germline V gene lookup returns CDR1 SGHVS and CDR2 FNYEAQ. This CDR3 spans 15 amino acids. V lost 3 bases, J lost 7 bases, and 6 bases stayed unmatched. This CDR3 reads CASSLTSGPGGELFF. CDR3 coding DNA: TGTGCCAGCAGCTTGACTAGCGGTCCTGGCGGGGAGCTGTTTTTT.

J is TRBJ2-2 and V is TRBV10-3; TRBD1 might be the D (5 bases). Trimming stripped 2 bases from V and 0 bases from J, with 7 bases between. The CDR3 is made up of 15 amino acids. Germline assignment: CDR1 ENHRY and CDR2 SYGVKD. The CDR3 reads CAISEAGSNTGELFF. Here the CDR3 DNA reads TGTGCCATCAGTGAGGCAGGGTCGAACACCGGGGAGCTGTTTTTT.

The chain uses TRBV28 and TRBJ1-1; D might be TRBD1 (5 bases). The CDR3 length is 14 residues. Germline CDR1 is MDHEN and CDR2 is SYDVKM. Between the trimmed V and J ends, which lost 1 base and 4 bases, there was a span of 10 bases. The CDR3 bases are TGTGCCAGCAGTTTATTCGGGGGTTCCACTGAAGCTTTCTTT. Translated: CASSLFGGSTEAFF.

This clone was counted a few times. V is TRBV4-2 and J is TRBJ2-7; the match to TRBD1 covers 9 bases. The CDR3 spans 15 residues. Trimming removed 4 bases from V and 3 bases from J; junction bases left unmatched: 7. The V gene's germline CDR1 is LGHNA and CDR2 YNFKEQ. CDR3 coding DNA: TGTGCCAGCAGCCCACCCAGGGGACAGGGCTACGAGCAGTACTTC. Its translation: CASSPPRGQGYEQYF.

This rearrangement joins TRBV9 to TRBJ2-1, with 11 bases fitting TRBD2. Per the germline V gene, CDR1 is SGDLS and CDR2 is YYNGEE. Trimming cost V 0 bases and J 2 bases; bases outside gene matches: 4. The CDR3 is 17 amino acids. The CDR3 here is CASSVVASGGTYNEQFF. The CDR3 DNA is TGTGCCAGCAGCGTAGTCGCTAGCGGGGGGACCTACAATGAGCAGTTCTTC.

The chain employs TRBV6-1 and TRBJ1-2, with 8 nucleotides matching TRBD1. CDR3 length: 14 residues. Trimming cost V 2 bases and J 7 bases; bases outside gene matches: 6. The germline V gene encodes CDR1 MNHNS and CDR2 SASEGT. CDR3 sequence reads: CASSEPQGAGGYTF. CDR3 nucleotides: TGTGCCAGCAGTGAACCTCAGGGGGCGGGTGGCTACACCTTC.

The rearrangement joins TRBV6-5 to TRBJ2-5; D possibly corresponds to TRBD2 (6 bases). V was cut by 0 bases and J by 4 bases, with 9 bases left in between. CDR3 length equals 14 residues. Germline lookup yields CDR1 MNHEY and CDR2 SVGAGI. The CDR3 protein is CASSYSGLGETQYF. CDR3 nucleotide sequence: TGTGCCAGCAGTTACTCGGGACTGGGAGAGACCCAGTACTTC.

The J gene is TRBJ2-7, the V gene TRBV2, with D tentatively TRBD1 (5 bases). The CDR3 totals 14 residues. The ends were cut back, 7 bases at V and 2 bases at J, with 15 bases in the middle. Germline values: CDR1 SNHLY, CDR2 FYNNEI. CDR3: CASNQGLVAYEQYV. CDR3 coding DNA: TGTGCCAGCAATCAGGGCCTCGTCGCCTACGAGCAGTACGTC.